This entry lists 8 T cell receptor beta chains sequenced from one sample in a study of CD8 T cells in Susac syndrome (dated by TCRdb to about 2019). Receptor amplification or capture employed the immunoSEQ multiplex PCR assay. RNA was extracted using the RNeasy kit, and roughly 0.45 to 1 microgram was reverse transcribed with random hexamers. TCRdb reworked the public reads: Q25 trimming with fastp, MiXCR clone assembly, productive beta chains retained. Entries are consolidated by CDR3 protein sequence, retaining the most common genes and DNA. Across this sample there are 150,000 or so distinct CDR3 sequences, with just over 90% seen only once. 0.065% to 0.085% of the sample comes from the top ten. Sequencing was carried out using CD4+ T cells from PBMCs. The source is a human donor in good health.

The rearrangement uses TRBV14 and TRBJ2-5, with D unclear. V was clipped by 5 bases and J by 5 bases, with 6 bases between them. The length of the CDR3 is 11 residues. Germline CDR1 SGHDN, CDR2 FVKESK. DNA of the CDR3: TGTGCCAGCAGCATCACCGAGACCCAGTACTTC. It is translated as CASSITETQYF.

The J gene is TRBJ1-5, the V gene TRBV18; D may be TRBD1 (5 bases). This CDR3 is 13 amino acids long. CDR1 and CDR2 from the germline V gene are KGHSH and LQKENI. V was cut by 5 bases and J by 3 bases, with 8 bases left in between. The CDR3 coding sequence is TGTGCCAGCTCAAAGGGACCCAATCAGCCCCAGCATTTT. As protein: CASSKGPNQPQHF.

The V and J genes are TRBV5-6 and TRBJ2-7, with 7 nucleotides matching TRBD1. The V and J ends lost 4 bases and 3 bases, in that order; junction bases with no gene match: 10. This CDR3 contains 15 residues. Germline V gene sequence: CDR1 SGHDT, CDR2 YYEEEE. The CDR3 reads CASSHTTGRDYEQYF. CDR3 DNA: TGTGCCAGCAGCCACACGACAGGGCGCGACTACGAGCAGTACTTC. The full variable domain, with the rest looked up from reference TRBV5-6 and TRBJ2-7, is DAGVTQSPTHLIKTRGQQVTLRCSPKSGHDTVSWYQQALGQGPQFIFQYYEEEERQRGNFPDRFSGHQFPNYSSELNVNALLLGDSALYLCASSHTTGRDYEQYFGPGTRLTVT.

This chain uses TRBV4-3 with TRBJ1-1; the D is unclear. There are 13 residues in the CDR3. The germline V and J ends were trimmed by 3 bases and 1 base, with 6 bases remaining between them. The germline V gene encodes CDR1 LGHNA and CDR2 YSLEER. CDR3 DNA: TGCGCCAGCAGCCAGGGGAAGAACACTGAAGCTTTCTTT. Translated, it gives CASSQGKNTEAFF.

The J gene is TRBJ2-2, the V gene TRBV28, with TRBD1 identical over 7 bases. The CDR3 sequence is 13 residues long. Germline CDR1 MDHEN, CDR2 SYDVKM. The V segment lost 5 bases and the J segment 7 bases; nucleotides outside the gene matches: 4. CDR3 residues: CASSPGQHGELFF. The CDR3 bases are TGTGCCAGCAGTCCGGGACAGCACGGGGAGCTGTTTTTT.

This clonotype appeared a single time. The chain has TRBV5-1 and TRBJ1-1; 8 bases fit TRBD1. This CDR3 is 14 amino acids long. Germline V lookup: CDR1 SGHRS, CDR2 YFSETQ. J was trimmed by 4 bases and V by 4 bases; bases with no gene match: 6. The CDR3 DNA is TGCGCCAGCAGCGAAGGACAGGGCGGCACTGAAGCTTTCTTT. Its protein product is CASSEGQGGTEAFF.

V gene TRBV30 combines with J gene TRBJ1-4; possibly TRBD1 for D (5 bases). The V end was cut by 2 bases, the J end by 0 bases, with 13 bases between. The germline V gene has CDR1 GTSNPN and CDR2 SVGIG (reference sequence). The CDR3 length is 16 residues. CDR3 amino acids: CAWSWNRHATNEKLFF. The CDR3 DNA sequence: TGTGCCTGGAGTTGGAACAGGCATGCAACTAATGAAAAACTGTTTTTT. Looking up the rest from reference TRBV30 and TRBJ1-4 gives the full variable domain: SQTIHQWPATLVQPVGSPLSLECTVEGTSNPNLYWYRQAAGRGLQLLFYSVGIGQISSEVPQNLSASRPQDRQFILSSKKLLLSDSGFYLCAWSWNRHATNEKLFFGSGTQLSVL.

In its sample, this clonotype was seen a few times. This CDR3 is CASSALRELFF. The CDR3 DNA reads as TGTGCCAGCAGCGCCCTTCGGGAGCTGTTTTTT. This chain connects TRBV28 to TRBJ2-2; no firm D call. Germline loops: CDR1 MDHEN, CDR2 SYDVKM. The CDR3 has 11 residues. V was pared by 6 bases and J by 9 bases, with 8 bases between.